Shown below are 17 T cell receptor beta chains from a single sample sequenced in a study of Ad26.COV2.S vaccination and SARS-CoV-2 variants (dated by TCRdb to 2020 to 2022). The treatment or condition label for this specimen denotes: roughly 18 received Ad26.COV2.S at low or high dose, single or two shots; 5 received placebo; per-sample allocation not given. For vaccine and placebo recipients, repertoires were sequenced using samples collected on day 63 after the first injection. Libraries were prepared through the immunoSEQ multiplex PCR assay. Entries here come from immuneACCESS through TCRdb and include only in-frame sequences with V and J called. Some clones fail to appear in such tables; in the studies checked, an unresolved V gene covers under half of the shortfall, and the cause of the remainder is unknown. Recorded for this sample are over 350,000 clones; about nine tenths of them occurred a single time. The top ten clonotypes cover 3% to 3.5% of the sample.

Here the sequenced sample was peripheral blood, taken in a trial of Ad26.COV2.S vaccine versus placebo. These TCRs come from a person between 18 and 60 years old who received the Ad26.COV2.S COVID-19 vaccine or a placebo.

The chain uses TRBV2 and TRBJ2-1; 12 bases line up with TRBD2. The V and J ends lost 5 bases and 2 bases, in that order; junction bases with no gene match: 7. The CDR3 length is 17 residues. Per germline, CDR1 SNHLY and CDR2 FYNNEI. The CDR3 bases are TGTGCCAGCAGTCACCCTAGCGGGGGGGCCACCTACAATGAGCAGTTCTTC. Translation gives CASSHPSGGATYNEQFF.

This clone was found a few times. The rearrangement uses TRBV10-3 and TRBJ1-6; D remains ambiguous. Germline CDR1 reads ENHRY; CDR2 reads SYGVKD. The V end was cut by 2 bases, the J end by 7 bases, with 6 bases between. The CDR3 consists of 13 residues. The CDR3 loop is CAISEVRNSPLHF. For the CDR3, the DNA is TGTGCCATCAGTGAGGTGAGGAATTCACCCCTCCACTTT.

V is TRBV2 and J is TRBJ2-2; D call uncertain. The ends were cut back, 6 bases at V and 3 bases at J, with 14 bases in the middle. Germline V gene data show CDR1 as SNHLY and CDR2 as FYNNEI. The CDR3 extends over 15 amino acids. As DNA, the CDR3 is TGTGCCAGCAGGCCAGGTCCCTGGGACACCGGGGAGCTGTTTTTT. This encodes CASRPGPWDTGELFF.

V and J are TRBV5-1 and TRBJ1-2; TRBD1 matches 10 bases. CDR3 length: 14 amino acids. V lost 4 bases to trimming and J lost 6 bases; unmatched junction nucleotides: 6. CDR1 SGHRS and CDR2 YFSETQ come from the germline V gene. CDR3 DNA sequence: TGCGCCAGCAGCATGGACAGGGGGGAGGATGGCTACACCTTC. This encodes CASSMDRGEDGYTF. Combining the CDR3 with reference TRBV5-1 and TRBJ1-2 gives the whole variable domain KAGVTQTPRYLIKTRGQQVTLSCSPISGHRSVSWYQQTPGQGLQFLFEYFSETQRNKGNFPGRFSGRQFSNSRSEMNVSTLELGDSALYLCASSMDRGEDGYTFGSGTRLTVV.

The J gene is TRBJ1-1, the V gene TRBV7-2, with 9 bases aligning to TRBD1. CDR1 is SGHTA and CDR2 is FQGNSA in the germline V gene. The CDR3 has 15 residues. The ends lost 4 bases at V and 3 bases at J; junction bases unmatched: 6. The CDR3 nucleotides read TGTGCCAGCAGCTCGGACCGGGACAGGGACACTGAAGCTTTCTTT. This sequence encodes CASSSDRDRDTEAFF.

The CDR3 is CASSLTTSGGHNEQFF. The CDR3 DNA is TGTGCCAGCAGCTTAACGACTAGCGGGGGTCACAATGAGCAGTTCTTC. The gene calls are TRBV13 and TRBJ2-1; 12 positions match TRBD2. CDR1 is PRHDT, CDR2 FYEKMQ, per germline (reference sequence). Trimming removed 2 bases from V and 5 bases from J; junction bases left unmatched: 4. The CDR3 totals 16 residues.

The rearrangement uses TRBV5-1 and TRBJ1-1; D ambiguous. This CDR3 region has 15 residues. Deletions cut 5 bases from V and 0 bases from J, with 14 bases between. From germline, CDR1 is SGHRS and CDR2 YFSETQ. The CDR3 region has the DNA TGCGCCAGCAGTACCAATCCGGGGATGAACACTGAAGCTTTCTTT. Translation: CASSTNPGMNTEAFF.

This clone was seen only a few times. This rearrangement joins TRBV6-5 to TRBJ2-7; 9 positions match TRBD1. CDR1 and CDR2 from the germline V gene are MNHEY and SVGAGI. V lost 6 bases to trimming and J lost 2 bases; unmatched junction nucleotides: 8. The CDR3 spans 15 residues. In nucleotides, the CDR3 is TGTGCCAGCAGCTCGGAAGGGGACAGGGCCTACGAGCAGTACTTC. This encodes CASSSEGDRAYEQYF.

The CDR3 is CASSFRQGSEKLFF. The CDR3 DNA is TGTGCCAGCAGTTTCCGGCAGGGGAGTGAAAAACTGTTTTTT. The J gene is TRBJ1-4, the V gene TRBV28, with D tentatively TRBD1 (6 bases). With 3 bases removed from V and 7 bases from J, the gap between germline ends came to 12 bases. The germline gives CDR1 MDHEN, CDR2 SYDVKM. The CDR3 runs to 14 residues.

In DNA, the CDR3 is TGCGCCAGCAGCCAATCCCGGGGAGGGAACCCCGAAAAACTGTTTTTT. Translation: CASSQSRGGNPEKLFF. The chain joins TRBV4-1 to TRBJ1-4, with unresolved D. Germline lookup yields CDR1 MGHRA and CDR2 YSYEKL. The CDR3 runs 16 residues. V was cut by 2 bases and J by 8 bases, with 18 bases left in between.

The chain has TRBV6-5 and TRBJ1-5; 7 bases agree with TRBD1. Germline V gives CDR1 MNHEY, CDR2 SVGAGI. The CDR3 is 15 amino acids. V lost 6 bases, J lost 4 bases, and 9 bases stayed unmatched. The CDR3 here is CASRGTVRGNQPQHF. CDR3 nucleotides: TGTGCCAGCAGGGGGACAGTGCGTGGAAATCAGCCCCAGCATTTT.

The rearrangement joins TRBV2 to TRBJ2-5; no clear D gene. The V end was cut by 3 bases, the J end by 1 base, with 6 bases between. This CDR3 region has 13 residues. CDR1 and CDR2 (germline): SNHLY, FYNNEI. The CDR3 protein is CASSDDGQETQYF. DNA of the CDR3: TGTGCCAGCAGTGACGACGGCCAAGAGACCCAGTACTTC. The variable domain in full, completed from reference TRBV2 and TRBJ2-5, reads EPEVTQTPSHQVTQMGQEVILRCVPISNHLYFYWYRQILGQKVEFLVSFYNNEISEKSEIFDDQFSVERPDGSNFTLKIRSTKLEDSAMYFCASSDDGQETQYFGPGTRLLVL.

On this clone: A read error may account for a junction end that differs from germline. The chain recombines TRBV6-6 with TRBJ1-2, with TRBD1 as a possible D gene (5 bases). Germline V lookup: CDR1 MNHNY, CDR2 SVGAGI (reference sequence). The CDR3 extends over 13 amino acids. CDR3 sequence: CASSYSEGRKRAF. CDR3 DNA: TGTGCCAGCAGTTACTCGGAGGGGAGGAAGAGGGCCTTC.

V usage is TRBV19 and J usage is TRBJ1-1; D remains unclear. The V and J ends lost 7 bases and 4 bases respectively, with 16 bases between them. The CDR3 is 14 residues long. Germline V gives CDR1 LNHDA, CDR2 SQIVND (reference sequence). CDR3: CASILVVGSTEAFF. Here the CDR3 DNA reads TGTGCCAGTATCCTGGTGGTAGGATCCACTGAAGCTTTCTTT.

The chain couples TRBV19 to TRBJ2-7, with a possible D match to TRBD2 (6 bases). V shed 4 bases and J shed 6 bases, with 16 bases lying between them. The V gene's germline CDR1 is LNHDA and CDR2 SQIVND (reference sequence). The CDR3 spans 14 residues. This chain's CDR3 is CASSTTRDGGEQYF. The CDR3 DNA reads TGTGCCAGTAGTACCACTAGGGACGGGGGCGAGCAGTACTTC.

CDR3 sequence (DNA): TGTGCCAGCAGCGGCTACAATGAGCAGTTCTTC. It encodes CASSGYNEQFF. The rearrangement uses TRBV11-2 and TRBJ2-1; D remains unclear. This CDR3 is 11 amino acids long. Trimming removed 5 bases at V and 3 bases at J, with 2 bases between. Germline V gene data show CDR1 as SGHAT and CDR2 as FQNNGV.

This chain joins TRBV27 and TRBJ1-1; D remains unclear. This CDR3 spans 12 amino acids. CDR1 MNHEY and CDR2 SMNVEV come from the germline V gene (reference sequence). V was cut by 4 bases and J by 10 bases, with 13 bases left in between. CDR3 region: CASSSWANRAFF. CDR3 sequence (DNA): TGTGCCAGCAGTTCCTGGGCCAACCGAGCTTTCTTT.